This T cell receptor beta chain was observed in a study of beta chain features in type 1 diabetes. The study, taken as a whole, reports: High TCR expression in some cells could lead to their over-representation in cDNA sequencing.

Comment on this clone: Its antigen remains unidentified.

The entirety of the isolated RNA underwent reverse transcription, so expressed TCRB transcripts were sequenced. Only in-frame clones appear in the TCRdb table, and some are missing; sequencing was by immunoSEQ multiplex PCR. Of hundreds of thousands of clones detected, about 17% appear once; the ten largest clones hold 0.02% to 0.025%. CDR3 length: 18 amino acids. The rearrangement uses TRBV21-1 and TRBJ2-3; the table assigns TRBD2, which was not confirmed against the DNA. TRBV21-1 represents a pseudogene. The source of this sequence is a woman aged 18-29 years in good health. Input material: naive CD4+ T cells from blood. The CDR3 DNA reads as TGTGCCAGCAGGCGTACTAGCGGGAGGATCCCCAGCACAGATACGCAGTATTTT. Protein: CASRRTSGRIPSTDTQYF.